Presented here are 26 T cell receptor beta chains from one specimen sequenced in a study of T-cell memory formation after mild COVID-19. One entry per CDR3 protein, called by TCRdb with MiXCR from the 5' RACE reads. The repertoire holds roughly 300,000 distinct CDR3 sequences, with roughly 15% as singletons. Sequences were obtained from PBMCs or a T cell subset sorted from them (not recorded which). The receptors were sampled from a man younger than 35 who had mild COVID-19 (a few samples of this study predate the infection). Cell type and time point are not known.

This clonotype was recorded at least ten times. This rearrangement joins TRBV12-3 or TRBV12-4 to TRBJ2-3; no firm D call. With 5 bases removed from V and 4 bases from J, the gap between germline ends came to 10 bases. The CDR3 contains 13 residues. The CDR3 here is CASSPGVADTQYF. CDR3 in DNA: TGTGCCAGCAGTCCAGGAGTGGCAGATACGCAGTATTTT.

The CDR3 loop is CASSSTGTMNTEAFF. Here the CDR3 DNA reads TGTGCCAGCAGCTCAACAGGGACCATGAACACTGAAGCTTTCTTT. The chain couples TRBV7-2 to TRBJ1-1, with D possibly matching TRBD1 (6 bases). Per germline, CDR1 SGHTA and CDR2 FQGNSA. This CDR3 spans 15 amino acids. Trimming removed 4 bases at V and 0 bases at J, with 12 bases between.

In this sample, this clonotype turned up many times. This chain links TRBV7-2 with TRBJ1-4, with a tentative D call TRBD1 (5 bases). CDR1 and CDR2 from the germline V gene are SGHTA and FQGNSA. Trimming cost V 4 bases and J 3 bases, with 15 bases left between them. The CDR3 totals 16 residues. The CDR3: CASSSGGGASNEKLFF. The CDR3 DNA reads TGTGCCAGCAGCTCGGGTGGAGGGGCCTCTAATGAAAAACTGTTTTTT.

This clonotype has ten or more counts. This chain joins TRBV12-3 or TRBV12-4 and TRBJ2-3, with TRBD2 matching 7 bases. The CDR3 consists of 15 residues. The J segment lost 4 bases and the V segment lost 2 bases, leaving 6 bases of the junction unmatched. The CDR3 bases are TGTGCCAGCAGTTTATTTCCGGGGGGACCAGATACGCAGTATTTT. It translates to CASSLFPGGPDTQYF.

The chain couples TRBV2 to TRBJ2-3; TRBD2 is a possible D gene (6 bases). Trimming removed 5 bases from V and 8 bases from J, with 20 bases in between. The CDR3 is 15 amino acids. Germline CDR1 and CDR2: SNHLY and FYNNEI. This chain's CDR3 is CASSPAAPGGPTQYF. CDR3 DNA: TGTGCCAGCAGTCCAGCCGCTCCAGGAGGGCCTACGCAGTATTTT.

The chain has TRBV20-1 and TRBJ1-6; D perhaps matches TRBD1 (5 bases). Germline V lookup: CDR1 DFQATT, CDR2 SNEGSKA (reference sequence). CDR3 length: 16 amino acids. V shed 4 bases and J shed 0 bases, with 13 bases lying between them. The CDR3 loop is CSAIGHLSSYNSPLHF. CDR3 DNA sequence: TGCAGTGCTATCGGACACCTGAGCTCCTATAATTCACCCCTCCACTTT.

J is TRBJ1-1 and V is TRBV7-2; no clear D gene. Per germline, CDR1 SGHTA and CDR2 FQGNSA. The CDR3 runs 15 residues. Deletions cut 5 bases from V and 5 bases from J, with 18 bases between. As DNA, the CDR3 is TGTGCCAGCAGCGAGGACTCAGGAGGGTGGACTGAAGCTTTCTTT. Residues: CASSEDSGGWTEAFF.

This sequence joins TRBV28 and TRBJ2-1, with 11 bases identical to TRBD2. The CDR3 is 14 amino acids. Per the germline V gene, CDR1 is MDHEN and CDR2 is SYDVKM. V was clipped by 8 bases and J by 9 bases; unmatched bases: 9. DNA of the CDR3: TGTGCCAGCGCGGTGCTAGCGGGGGGTGGTGAGCAGTTCTTC. This gives the protein CASAVLAGGGEQFF.

This clonotype has more than one count but fewer than ten. The chain couples TRBV18 to TRBJ2-2, with unresolved D. CDR3 length: 15 residues. V was pared by 0 bases and J by 2 bases, with 7 bases between. Germline V gene lookup returns CDR1 KGHSH and CDR2 LQKENI. The CDR3 is CASSPPPSNTGELFF. The CDR3, as DNA: TGTGCCAGCTCACCACCACCCAGCAACACCGGGGAGCTGTTTTTT.

This clonotype was observed at least ten times. V is TRBV12-3 or TRBV12-4 and J is TRBJ1-5; no firm D call. The CDR3 has 12 residues. V was shortened by 4 bases and J by 9 bases, with 10 bases between the two germline ends. The CDR3 bases are TGTGCCAGCAGTTCCTCGGAGGGGCCCCAGCATTTT. Amino acid sequence: CASSSSEGPQHF.

The V call is TRBV7-2, the J call TRBJ1-1; TRBD1 agrees at 7 bases. Unmatched junction bases numbered 5, after V lost 6 bases and J lost 7 bases. This CDR3 spans 12 amino acids. Germline assignment: CDR1 SGHTA and CDR2 FQGNSA. For the CDR3, the DNA is TGTGCCAGCAGTCGGACAGGCCATGAAGCTTTCTTT. Protein sequence: CASSRTGHEAFF.

This clonotype was picked up many times. One end of the junction is discordant with germline, which a read error may explain. The CDR3: CASSSGSGGETQYF. The CDR3 nucleotides are TGTGCTAGCAGCTCGGGATCCGGGGGCGAGACCCAGTACTTC. The genes are TRBV7-7 and TRBJ2-5; D is possibly TRBD1 or TRBD2 (6 bases each). This CDR3 has 14 amino acids. CDR1 SSHAT and CDR2 FNYEAQ come from the germline V gene (reference sequence). Combining the CDR3 with reference TRBV7-7 and TRBJ2-5 gives the whole variable domain GAGVSQSPRYKVTKRGQDVTLRCDPISSHATLYWYQQALGQGPEFLTYFNYEAQPDKSGLPSDRFSAERPEGSISTLTIQRTEQRDSAMYRCASSSGSGGETQYFGPGTRLLVL.

This clonotype was recorded at least ten times. V is TRBV5-1 and J is TRBJ2-7; D is perhaps TRBD1 or TRBD2 (5 bases each). The V end was cut by 3 bases, the J end by 7 bases, with 20 bases between. CDR3 length: 15 amino acids. Looked up from germline, CDR1 is SGHRS and CDR2 is YFSETQ. The CDR3 loop reads CASSYARGQGEEQYF. CDR3 DNA: TGCGCCAGCAGCTACGCTCGGGGCCAAGGGGAGGAGCAGTACTTC. Together with reference TRBV5-1 and TRBJ2-7, the CDR3 gives the full variable domain: KAGVTQTPRYLIKTRGQQVTLSCSPISGHRSVSWYQQTPGQGLQFLFEYFSETQRNKGNFPGRFSGRQFSNSRSEMNVSTLELGDSALYLCASSYARGQGEEQYFGPGTRLTVT.

V and J are TRBV7-8 and TRBJ2-7; D gene unclear. The CDR3 sequence is 14 residues long. Germline V gene sequence: CDR1 SGHVS, CDR2 FQNEAQ. Trimming shortened V by 0 bases and J by 0 bases, and 6 bases separated the two germline ends. The CDR3 region has the DNA TGTGCCAGCAGCTTAGCCGCAGGCTCCTACGAGCAGTACGTC. Amino acid sequence: CASSLAAGSYEQYV.

The rearrangement uses TRBV5-1 and TRBJ2-7, with D perhaps being TRBD1 or TRBD2 (5 bases each). This CDR3 has 14 amino acids. The V gene lost 3 bases and the J gene lost 0 bases, with 10 bases spanning the gap. From germline, CDR1 is SGHRS and CDR2 YFSETQ. This chain's CDR3 is CASSSWDGSYEQYF. The CDR3 DNA reads as TGCGCCAGCAGCTCCTGGGACGGCTCCTACGAGCAGTACTTC.

The genes are TRBV29-1 and TRBJ2-1; D tentatively reads TRBD1 or TRBD2 (5 bases each). Deletions cut 3 bases from V and 5 bases from J, with 14 bases between. CDR1 is SQVTM and CDR2 is ANQGSEA in the germline V gene. This CDR3 is 14 amino acids long. The CDR3 DNA reads as TGCAGCGTTGACGAAGGGGTGGGACACAATGAGCAGTTCTTC. This translates into CSVDEGVGHNEQFF.

The chain joins TRBV12-3 or TRBV12-4 to TRBJ1-4, with 11 bases lining up with TRBD1. The CDR3 covers 16 residues. With V trimmed by 6 bases and J by 7 bases, 10 bases remained unmatched. The CDR3 spells CASSPDRGRRIEKLFF. CDR3 sequence (DNA): TGTGCCAGCAGCCCGGACAGGGGGCGAAGGATTGAAAAACTGTTTTTT.

This clonotype has only a few counts. The rearrangement uses TRBV29-1 and TRBJ2-3, with D uncertain. This CDR3 spans 13 amino acids. The germline CDR1 and CDR2 sequences are SQVTM and ANQGSEA. V lost 5 bases and J 4 bases, leaving 13 bases between the germline ends. The CDR3 sequence: CSVLIAESDTQYF. The CDR3 nucleotides read TGCAGCGTTCTAATCGCCGAGTCAGATACGCAGTATTTT.

The chain links TRBV11-3 to TRBJ2-6; D is possibly TRBD1 (5 bases). Germline V gene lookup returns CDR1 SGHNT and CDR2 YENEEA. The V and J ends lost 5 bases and 12 bases respectively, with 20 bases between them. CDR3 length: 15 amino acids. The CDR3 here is CASSVRGQGSPVLTF. In DNA form, the CDR3 reads TGTGCCAGCAGCGTTCGTGGGCAGGGTTCGCCCGTCCTGACTTTC.

This chain connects TRBV2 to TRBJ2-3; D not resolved. The CDR3 is 14 amino acids. The V end was cut by 2 bases, the J end by 4 bases, with 10 bases between. The germline CDR1 and CDR2 sequences are SNHLY and FYNNEI. CDR3 coding DNA: TGTGCCAGCAGTGAAAGTGACTGGCCAGATACGCAGTATTTT. Protein sequence: CASSESDWPDTQYF.

This clonotype occurred a few times. One junction end disagrees with the germline gene, perhaps due to a read error. The chain joins TRBV11-2 to TRBJ2-1, with D maybe TRBD1 (6 bases). In germline, CDR1 is SGHAT, CDR2 FQNNGV. This CDR3 comprises 16 residues. CDR3 residues: CVSSLDFRRGSNEQFF. The CDR3 DNA follows: TGTGTCAGCAGCTTAGATTTCCGCAGGGGCTCGAATGAGCAGTTCTTC.

V gene TRBV29-1 combines with J gene TRBJ2-3; 7 bases line up with TRBD1. This CDR3 has 14 residues. V shed 7 bases and J 2 bases; nucleotides not matched to a gene: 9. From germline, CDR1 is SQVTM and CDR2 ANQGSEA. The CDR3 DNA sequence: TGCAGCGCAACCGGGACAGCCAACACAGATACGCAGTATTTT. Translating it yields CSATGTANTDTQYF.

The V gene is TRBV28, the J gene TRBJ2-5; 13 positions agree with TRBD2. Germline V gives CDR1 MDHEN, CDR2 SYDVKM. J was trimmed by 3 bases and V by 5 bases; bases with no gene match: 6. The CDR3 runs to 16 residues. CDR3 sequence reads: CASSVPGLAGEETQYF. CDR3 DNA sequence: TGTGCCAGCAGTGTGCCCGGACTAGCGGGGGAAGAGACCCAGTACTTC.

V is TRBV7-9 and J is TRBJ2-5, with 7 bases fitting TRBD1. The CDR3 runs 14 residues. V dropped 5 bases and J dropped 1; count of bases not matched to a gene: 4. Germline CDR1 reads SEHNR; CDR2 reads FQNEAQ (reference sequence). The CDR3 DNA sequence: TGTGCCAGCAGCCGGGACAGTAGCCAAGAGACCCAGTACTTC. Translated, it gives CASSRDSSQETQYF.

Many counts were recorded for this clonotype. The V and J genes are TRBV6-2 or TRBV6-3 and TRBJ2-4; 7 bases align to TRBD1. The J segment lost 5 bases and the V segment lost 2 bases, leaving 6 bases of the junction unmatched. This CDR3 comprises 15 residues. The germline V gene has CDR1 MNHEY and CDR2 SVGEGT. The CDR3 spells CASSYATGLENIQYF. In nucleotides, the CDR3 is TGTGCCAGCAGTTACGCGACAGGGCTCGAAAACATTCAGTACTTC.

There are a few counts of this clonotype. The rearrangement uses TRBV7-6 and TRBJ2-5; 10 positions agree with TRBD1. Looked up from germline, CDR1 is SGHVS and CDR2 is FNYEAQ. The V segment lost 4 bases and the J segment 2 bases; nucleotides outside the gene matches: 7. The CDR3 runs to 16 residues. CDR3 amino acids: CASSSPDRGQQETQYF. CDR3 sequence (DNA): TGTGCCAGCAGCTCGCCAGACAGGGGGCAACAAGAGACCCAGTACTTC.